The entry that follows covers one T cell receptor (beta chain) sequence. The data derive from a study of blood T cell repertoires in COVID-19. CDR3 length: 16 residues. Looked up from germline, CDR1 is SGHTA and CDR2 is FQGNSA. V shed 5 bases, J shed 5 bases, and the junction held 12 bases outside the gene matches. Symptom resolution, clearance, or two negative PCRs marked donors in Cohort 3 as recovered. The authors' processing: Estimates of nucleated cell counts were drawn from the amplification of reference gene primers. Using immunoSEQ multiplex PCR, the repertoire was profiled, and TCRdb retains in-frame clones only, with some absent. The DNA was the basis for D and trimming; V, J and clone size are from that table. The sample shows around 500,000 clones, approximately 88% of them seen only once.

The TCR sequence derives from a woman in her forties who had recovered from COVID-19. The sequenced sample consisted of PBMCs or T cells enriched from blood (not recorded which). The chain uses TRBV7-2 and TRBJ2-7; 10 positions agree with TRBD2. CDR3 sequence: CASSPRLAGASHEQYF. Written as DNA, the CDR3 is TGTGCCAGCAGCCCCAGGCTAGCGGGAGCAAGCCACGAGCAGTACTTC.